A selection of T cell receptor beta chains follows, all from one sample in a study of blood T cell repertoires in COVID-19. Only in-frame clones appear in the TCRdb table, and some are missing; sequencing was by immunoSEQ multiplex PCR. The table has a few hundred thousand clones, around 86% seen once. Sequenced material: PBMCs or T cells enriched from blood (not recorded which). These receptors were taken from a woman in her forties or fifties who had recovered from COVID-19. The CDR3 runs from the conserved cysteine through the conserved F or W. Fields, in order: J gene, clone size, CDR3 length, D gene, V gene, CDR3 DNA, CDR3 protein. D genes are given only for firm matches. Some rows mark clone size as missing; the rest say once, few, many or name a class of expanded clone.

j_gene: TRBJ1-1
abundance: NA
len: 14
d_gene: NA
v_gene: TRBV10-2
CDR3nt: TGCGCCAGCAAAATAGTTGGGGGCAACACTGAAGCTTTCTTT
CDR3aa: CASKIVGGNTEAFF

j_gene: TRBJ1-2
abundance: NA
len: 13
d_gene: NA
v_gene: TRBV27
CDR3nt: TGTGCCAGCAGTCCAGATCCACACTATGGCTACACCTTC
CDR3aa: CASSPDPHYGYTF

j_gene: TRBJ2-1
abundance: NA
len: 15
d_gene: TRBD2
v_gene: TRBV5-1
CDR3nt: TGCGCCAGCGGCCTACTAGCGGGAGGTTACAATGAGCAGTTCTTC
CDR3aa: CASGLLAGGYNEQFF

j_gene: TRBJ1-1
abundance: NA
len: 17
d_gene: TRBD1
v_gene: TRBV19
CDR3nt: TGTGCCAGTAGTATCGTTCAGGGGACAGGGGTGAACACTGAAGCTTTCTTT
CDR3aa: CASSIVQGTGVNTEAFF

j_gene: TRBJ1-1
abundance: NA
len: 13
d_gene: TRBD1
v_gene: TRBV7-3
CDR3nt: TGTGCCAGCAGCCTGGACAGGGAGACTGAAGCTTTCTTT
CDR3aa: CASSLDRETEAFF

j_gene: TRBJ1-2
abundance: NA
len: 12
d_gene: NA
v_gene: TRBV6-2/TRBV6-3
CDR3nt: TGTGCCAGCAGCCCCTTATCGTATGGCTACACCTTC
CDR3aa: CASSPLSYGYTF

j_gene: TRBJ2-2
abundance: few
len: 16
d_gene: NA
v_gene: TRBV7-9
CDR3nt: TGTGCCAGCAGCTTAGCTGTTAGACTCAGCCCCGGGGAGCTGTTTTTT
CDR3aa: CASSLAVRLSPGELFF

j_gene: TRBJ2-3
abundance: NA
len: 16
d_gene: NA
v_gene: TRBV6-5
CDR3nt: TGTGCCAGCAGTTACTCGAGAGGATCTGTCACAGATACGCAGTATTTT
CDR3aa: CASSYSRGSVTDTQYF

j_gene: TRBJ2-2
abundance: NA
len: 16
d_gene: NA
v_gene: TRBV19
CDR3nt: TGTGCCAGTAGTACGGGGGGCAGGGTATACACCGGGGAGCTGTTTTTT
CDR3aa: CASSTGGRVYTGELFF

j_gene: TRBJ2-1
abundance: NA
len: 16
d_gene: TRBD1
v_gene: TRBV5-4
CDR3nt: TGTGCCAGCAGCTTGAAAACAGGGGCGGCATTTAATGAGCAGTTCTTC
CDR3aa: CASSLKTGAAFNEQFF

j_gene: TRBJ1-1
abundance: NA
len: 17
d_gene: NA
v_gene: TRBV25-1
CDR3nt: TGTGCCAGCAGTACCTTCCAACCCCAGGGAAGAGGGGGAGAAGCTTTCTTT
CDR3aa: CASSTFQPQGRGGEAFF

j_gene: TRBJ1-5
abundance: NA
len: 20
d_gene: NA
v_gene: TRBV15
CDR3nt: TGTGCCACCAGCAGAGATAGCCGGCGAGAACTGGGGGGGCATAGTCAGCCCCAGCATTTT
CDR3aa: CATSRDSRRELGGHSQPQHF

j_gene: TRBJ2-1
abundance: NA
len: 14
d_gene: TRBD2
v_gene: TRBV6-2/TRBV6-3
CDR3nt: TGTGCCAGCAGCCTAGCGGGAGGGCCGAATGAGCAGTTCTTC
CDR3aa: CASSLAGGPNEQFF

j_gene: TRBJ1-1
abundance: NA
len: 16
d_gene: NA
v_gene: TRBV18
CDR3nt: TGTGCCAGCTCACCGAGAACCTCAGGGGCGAACACTGAAGCTTTCTTT
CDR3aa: CASSPRTSGANTEAFF

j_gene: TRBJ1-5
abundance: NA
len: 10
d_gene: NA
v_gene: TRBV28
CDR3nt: TGTGCCAGCAGCCGCGGGCCCCAGCATTTT
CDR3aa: CASSRGPQHF

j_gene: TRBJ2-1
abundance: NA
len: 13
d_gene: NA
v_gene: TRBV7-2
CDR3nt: TGTGCCAGCAGCCCAGGGCGTTACAATGAGCAGTTCTTC
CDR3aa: CASSPGRYNEQFF

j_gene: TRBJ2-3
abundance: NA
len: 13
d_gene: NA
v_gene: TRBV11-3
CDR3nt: TGTGCCAGCAGCTCCAGGGGCACAGATACGCAGTATTTT
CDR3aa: CASSSRGTDTQYF

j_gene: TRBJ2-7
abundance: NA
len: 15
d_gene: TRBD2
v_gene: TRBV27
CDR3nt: TGTGCCAGCAGTTTATATGTCGGGAGGACCTACGAGCAGTACTTC
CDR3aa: CASSLYVGRTYEQYF

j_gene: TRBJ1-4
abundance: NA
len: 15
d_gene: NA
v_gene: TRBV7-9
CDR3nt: TGTGCCAGCAGCCGCCTCGCCGGAGGTAATGAAAAACTGTTTTTT
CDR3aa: CASSRLAGGNEKLFF

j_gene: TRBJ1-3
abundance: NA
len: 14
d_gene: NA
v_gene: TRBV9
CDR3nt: TGTGCCAGCAGCACCCGGTCCTCTGGAAACACCATATATTTT
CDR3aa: CASSTRSSGNTIYF

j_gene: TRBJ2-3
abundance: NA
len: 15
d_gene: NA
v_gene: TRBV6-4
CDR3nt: TGTGCCAGCAGTGTTTATCGAGGGAACACAGATACGCAGTATTTT
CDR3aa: CASSVYRGNTDTQYF

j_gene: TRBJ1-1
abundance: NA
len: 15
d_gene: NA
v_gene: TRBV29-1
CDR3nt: TGCAGCGTTCCAGTAGAGGGCCCGCAGAACACTGAAGCTTTCTTT
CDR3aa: CSVPVEGPQNTEAFF

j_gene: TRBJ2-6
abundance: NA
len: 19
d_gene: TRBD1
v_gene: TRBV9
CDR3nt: TGTGCCAGCAGCGCCTTTCGGGGACAGGGGGCTGCTGGGGCCAACGTCCTGACTTTC
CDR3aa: CASSAFRGQGAAGANVLTF

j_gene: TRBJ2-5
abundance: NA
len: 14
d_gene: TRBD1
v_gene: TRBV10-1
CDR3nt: TGCGCCAGCAGTGGTCAGGGGGCTTGTGGGACCCAGTACTTC
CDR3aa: CASSGQGACGTQYF

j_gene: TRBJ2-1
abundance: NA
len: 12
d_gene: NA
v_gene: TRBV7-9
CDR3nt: TGTGCCAGCAGCAGCCCGTTCGAGAATCAGTTCTTC
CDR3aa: CASSSPFENQFF

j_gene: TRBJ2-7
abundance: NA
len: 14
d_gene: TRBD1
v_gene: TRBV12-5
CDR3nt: TGTGCTAGTGGGTCGACAGGGTGGCCCTACGAGCAGTACTTC
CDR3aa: CASGSTGWPYEQYF

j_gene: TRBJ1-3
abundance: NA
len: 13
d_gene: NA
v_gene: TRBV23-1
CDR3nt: TGCGCCGCCACAGAGGGTACGGGAAACACCATATATTTT
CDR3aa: CAATEGTGNTIYF

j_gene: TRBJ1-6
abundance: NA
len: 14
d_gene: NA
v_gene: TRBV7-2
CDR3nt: TGTGCCAGCAGCCCGAGCTCCTATAATTCACCCCTCCACTTT
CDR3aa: CASSPSSYNSPLHF

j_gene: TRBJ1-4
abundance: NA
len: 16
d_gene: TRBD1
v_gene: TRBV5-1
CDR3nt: TGCGCCAGCAGCACTAGACAGGGTTCGCCTAATGAAAAACTGTTTTTT
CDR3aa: CASSTRQGSPNEKLFF

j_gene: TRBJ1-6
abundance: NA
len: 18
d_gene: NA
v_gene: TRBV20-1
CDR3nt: TGCAGTGCTAGTCGACCCAGTCCGCGGGCGAAAGATAATTCACCCCTCCACTTT
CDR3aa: CSASRPSPRAKDNSPLHF

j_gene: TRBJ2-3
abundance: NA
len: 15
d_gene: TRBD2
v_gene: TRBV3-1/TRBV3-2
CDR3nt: TGTGCCAGCAGCCACAATAGCGGGTACACAGATACGCAGTATTTT
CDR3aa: CASSHNSGYTDTQYF